Each of the 30 T cell receptor beta chains below was sequenced from the same sample in a study of T cell responses to AZD1222 COVID-19 vaccine. Sequencing was performed with immunoSEQ multiplex PCR; in TCRdb, only in-frame clones are kept and a portion is missing. The table includes 83,000 or so clones, approximately 90% detected once. The material sequenced was peripheral blood, taken 28 days after the second AZD1222 dose. These receptors were taken from an adult who received the AZD1222 COVID-19 vaccine.

This chain links TRBV12-3 or TRBV12-4 with TRBJ2-7; TRBD1 aligns across 8 bases. The CDR3 sequence is 13 residues long. Trimming at V came to 6 bases and at J to 5 bases, leaving 6 bases not matched to a gene. This CDR3 reads CASSRQGFDEQYF. CDR3 sequence (DNA): TGTGCCAGCAGCCGACAGGGGTTCGACGAGCAGTACTTC.

The rearrangement uses TRBV6-4 and TRBJ1-1, with D uncertain. Germline V gene data show CDR1 as MRHNA and CDR2 as SNTAGT. The V and J ends lost 5 bases and 0 bases respectively, with 7 bases between them. The CDR3 covers 13 residues. The CDR3 here is CASSSSLNTEAFF. CDR3 DNA sequence: TGTGCCAGCAGTTCAAGTCTGAACACTGAAGCTTTCTTT.

The rearrangement joins TRBV28 to TRBJ2-2; 7 nucleotides align to TRBD1. From germline, CDR1 is MDHEN and CDR2 SYDVKM. V trimming: 2 bases; J trimming: 5 bases; junction bases outside the gene matches: 8. This CDR3 comprises 16 residues. CDR3 coding DNA: TGTGCCAGCAGTTTAATTGGCAGGGGGAGAACCGGGGAGCTGTTTTTT. This gives the protein CASSLIGRGRTGELFF.

The genes are TRBV7-9 and TRBJ1-2, with TRBD1 as a possible D gene (6 bases). The CDR3 contains 17 residues. Trimming left V 10 bases short and J 4 bases short, with 28 bases between. From germline, CDR1 is SEHNR and CDR2 FQNEAQ (reference sequence). The CDR3 DNA sequence: TGTGCCACCACCTCTTACCAGCGAGGGGGGAAGGGCTATGGCTACACCTTC. Encoded protein: CATTSYQRGGKGYGYTF.

The chain employs TRBV6-5 and TRBJ2-2, with 8 bases lining up with TRBD2. The CDR3 sequence is 15 residues long. Germline CDR1 MNHEY, CDR2 SVGAGI. With 6 bases clipped from V and 5 bases from J, the junction kept 8 bases outside the gene matches. CDR3 nucleotides: TGTGCCAGCAGCGACCGGGGGGGGAGTACCGGGGAGCTGTTTTTT. It is translated as CASSDRGGSTGELFF.

The V gene is TRBV28, the J gene TRBJ1-4, with a possible D match to TRBD1 (5 bases). Trimming shortened V by 6 bases and J by 6 bases, and 11 bases separated the two germline ends. The CDR3 extends over 13 amino acids. Germline V lookup: CDR1 MDHEN, CDR2 SYDVKM. As DNA, the CDR3 is TGTGCCAGCAGAGAGGGGAGGGATGAAAAACTGTTTTTT. Amino acid sequence: CASREGRDEKLFF.

This rearrangement joins TRBV6-6 to TRBJ1-4; 7 positions agree with TRBD1. The CDR3 is made up of 14 amino acids. With V trimmed by 6 bases and J by 5 bases, 6 bases remained unmatched. Germline loops: CDR1 MNHNY, CDR2 SVGAGI (reference sequence). CDR3 loop: CASRPQGGNEKLFF. For the CDR3, the DNA is TGTGCCAGCAGACCCCAGGGGGGAAATGAAAAACTGTTTTTT.

V and J are TRBV29-1 and TRBJ2-3, with D unresolved. The CDR3 is 15 residues long. The V end lost 2 bases, the J end lost 0 bases, and 12 bases lay between the germline ends. Germline lookup yields CDR1 SQVTM and CDR2 ANQGSEA. The CDR3 DNA is TGCAGCGTTGAAAGGGTGACATCTAGCACAGATACGCAGTATTTT. This translates into CSVERVTSSTDTQYF.

This clone was counted a few times. The CDR3 is CASAPGRNQPQHF. The CDR3 DNA is TGTGCTAGTGCCCCCGGACGCAATCAGCCCCAGCATTTT. The chain couples TRBV12-5 to TRBJ1-5; D is uncertain. Trimming removed 7 bases from V and 2 bases from J, with 9 bases in between. The CDR3 is made up of 13 amino acids. CDR1 and CDR2 from the germline V gene are LGHNT and FRNRAP.

This clone showed up just a few times. The genes are TRBV7-2 and TRBJ1-3, with D perhaps matching TRBD1 (5 bases). Trimming removed 4 bases from V and 2 bases from J, with 12 bases in between. The CDR3 extends over 15 amino acids. Germline V gene lookup returns CDR1 SGHTA and CDR2 FQGNSA. Here the CDR3 reads CASSSTAGTGNTIYF. As DNA, the CDR3 is TGTGCCAGCAGCTCAACGGCAGGGACTGGAAACACCATATATTTT.

V and J are TRBV19 and TRBJ2-7, with D unresolved. Germline CDR1 and CDR2: LNHDA and SQIVND (reference sequence). Trimming pared 8 bases from V and 6 bases from J, leaving 11 bases between. CDR3 length: 11 residues. DNA for the CDR3: TGTGCCAGTCAATCCCGCGGCGAGCAGTACTTC. It encodes CASQSRGEQYF.

The chain carries TRBV6-6 and TRBJ2-1, with D hard to call. From germline, CDR1 is MNHNY and CDR2 SVGAGI (reference sequence). This CDR3 region has 12 residues. V lost 5 bases and J lost 10, with 12 bases in between. The chain's CDR3 is CASSKVLGEQFF. The CDR3 DNA reads TGTGCCAGCAGTAAGGTCCTGGGGGAGCAGTTCTTC.

The chain couples TRBV24-1 to TRBJ2-7; 10 bases are shared with TRBD1. The CDR3 has 12 amino acids. Germline V gene lookup returns CDR1 KGHDR and CDR2 SFDVKD. The V and J ends lost 11 bases and 4 bases, in that order; junction bases with no gene match: 4. The CDR3 nucleotides read TGTGCCATTGGACAGGGGGAATACGAGCAGTACTTC. It yields the protein CAIGQGEYEQYF.

The CDR3 reads CASSLGQLNIQYF. In DNA form, the CDR3 reads TGTGCCAGCAGCTTAGGACAGTTAAACATTCAGTACTTC. The chain is built from TRBV7-9 and TRBJ2-4; D may be TRBD1 (5 bases). V was trimmed by 1 base and J by 6 bases, leaving 7 bases between them. The CDR3 length is 13 residues. Germline-derived CDR1 and CDR2 are SEHNR and FQNEAQ (reference sequence).

This rearrangement joins TRBV7-9 to TRBJ1-1; possible D gene TRBD1, 5 bases. Trimming shortened V by 5 bases and J by 3 bases, and 13 bases separated the two germline ends. Germline CDR1 reads SEHNR; CDR2 reads FQNEAQ (reference sequence). This CDR3 spans 14 amino acids. DNA for the CDR3: TGTGCCAGCAGCCTTCTGGGGGGAGACACTGAAGCTTTCTTT. Its translation: CASSLLGGDTEAFF.

This chain uses TRBV4-3 with TRBJ2-1; no clear D. Trimming took off 3 bases at V and 3 bases at J, with 12 bases between the two ends. This CDR3 spans 15 amino acids. Germline assignment: CDR1 LGHNA and CDR2 YSLEER. The CDR3 protein is CASSQSTRDYNEQFF. As DNA, the CDR3 is TGCGCCAGCAGCCAGTCAACAAGGGACTACAATGAGCAGTTCTTC.

The V call is TRBV2, the J call TRBJ1-2, with D unresolved. CDR3 length equals 14 residues. Trimming cost V 6 bases and J 3 bases, with 14 bases left between them. In germline, CDR1 is SNHLY, CDR2 FYNNEI. The CDR3 reads CASRGRQWDYGYTF. CDR3 sequence (DNA): TGTGCCAGCAGAGGACGGCAGTGGGACTATGGCTACACCTTC.

The J gene is TRBJ2-7, the V gene TRBV7-2; 7 bases fit TRBD1. V shed 4 bases and J 3 bases; nucleotides not matched to a gene: 6. Germline V CDR1 and CDR2: SGHTA, FQGNSA. The CDR3 is 14 residues long. For the CDR3, the DNA is TGTGCCAGCAGCTCAAGACAGGGCTACTACGAGCAGTACTTC. It is translated as CASSSRQGYYEQYF.

CDR3 sequence reads: CASSIPAGRTNEKLFF. As DNA, the CDR3 is TGTGCCAGTAGCATCCCGGCGGGGCGGACTAATGAAAAACTGTTTTTT. The rearrangement joins TRBV19 to TRBJ1-4; TRBD1 is a possible D gene (5 bases). Germline V gives CDR1 LNHDA, CDR2 SQIVND (reference sequence). CDR3 length equals 16 residues. The V end was cut by 6 bases, the J end by 2 bases, with 16 bases between. The variable domain in full, completed from reference TRBV19 and TRBJ1-4, reads DGGITQSPKYLFRKEGQNVTLSCEQNLNHDAMYWYRQDPGQGLRLIYYSQIVNDFQKGDIAEGYSVSREKKESFPLTVTSAQKNPTAFYLCASSIPAGRTNEKLFFGSGTQLSVL.

The genes are TRBV4-1 and TRBJ2-7, with no clear D. In germline, CDR1 is MGHRA, CDR2 YSYEKL. This CDR3 is 15 amino acids long. Trimming cost V 0 bases and J 7 bases, with 16 bases left between them. The CDR3 nucleotides read TGCGCCAGCAGCCAAGATGTGGGCGGTCCTTGGGAGCAGTACTTC. As protein: CASSQDVGGPWEQYF.

The CDR3 nucleotides are TGTGCCAGCAGCGACCGAGCGGGGCGCAACGAGCAGTACTTC. This gives the protein CASSDRAGRNEQYF. This chain links TRBV6-2 or TRBV6-3 with TRBJ2-7; 7 bases align to TRBD2. There are 14 residues in the CDR3. V lost 6 bases and J lost 5; bases outside the gene matches: 10. Germline V lookup: CDR1 MNHEY, CDR2 SVGEGT.

The V and J genes are TRBV5-4 and TRBJ2-2; D unclear. The CDR3 has 15 residues. Per germline, CDR1 SGHNT and CDR2 YYREEE (reference sequence). Between the trimmed V and J ends, which lost 0 bases and 4 bases, there was a span of 10 bases. CDR3 loop: CASSLAGPSTGELFF. CDR3 bases: TGTGCCAGCAGCTTGGCCGGGCCCAGCACCGGGGAGCTGTTTTTT.

The rearrangement uses TRBV6-5 and TRBJ2-7; D is ambiguous. V shed 4 bases and J shed 3 bases, with 13 bases lying between them. Germline CDR1 and CDR2: MNHEY and SVGAGI. CDR3 length: 14 residues. The CDR3 reads CASSLSQDHYEQYF. The CDR3 nucleotides are TGTGCCAGCAGTTTGAGTCAGGACCACTACGAGCAGTACTTC.

This sequence joins TRBV5-1 and TRBJ2-2; D gene ambiguous. The germline V gene encodes CDR1 SGHRS and CDR2 YFSETQ. This CDR3 contains 14 residues. The ends were cut back, 6 bases at V and 7 bases at J, with 16 bases in the middle. In nucleotides, the CDR3 is TGCGCCAGCATGGTAGTAGGAGCCATCGGGGAGCTGTTTTTT. Protein sequence: CASMVVGAIGELFF.

The chain uses TRBV28 and TRBJ2-1; TRBD2 matches at 8 bases. Looked up from germline, CDR1 is MDHEN and CDR2 is SYDVKM. Losses at the gene ends were 7 bases for V and 4 bases for J; bases not matched to a gene: 15. This CDR3 contains 17 residues. DNA for the CDR3: TGTGCCAGCACGCCCCACGGGAGGGCCGGGGGGTACAATGAGCAGTTCTTC. Protein: CASTPHGRAGGYNEQFF.

The count of this clone is one. V is TRBV15 and J is TRBJ1-2; TRBD1 agrees at 8 bases. Germline V CDR1 and CDR2: LNHNV, YYDKDF (reference sequence). The CDR3 runs 14 residues. With 3 bases clipped from V and 4 bases from J, the junction kept 4 bases outside the gene matches. The CDR3 DNA reads as TGTGCCACCAGCAGGGGTGGACAGGGCTATGGCTACACCTTC. It yields the protein CATSRGGQGYGYTF.

This clone was observed a single time. This chain connects TRBV19 to TRBJ2-3, with 11 positions matching TRBD2. Losses at the gene ends were 3 bases for V and 1 base for J; bases not matched to a gene: 0. Germline loops: CDR1 LNHDA, CDR2 SQIVND (reference sequence). The CDR3 has 15 amino acids. The CDR3 loop reads CASSISGRGTDTQYF. CDR3 sequence (DNA): TGTGCCAGTAGTATTAGCGGGAGGGGCACAGATACGCAGTATTTT.

The gene calls are TRBV28 and TRBJ2-7; possibly TRBD1 or TRBD2 for D (5 bases each). V lost 4 bases to trimming and J lost 3 bases, with 19 bases between them. The CDR3 has 16 amino acids. The germline CDR1 and CDR2 sequences are MDHEN and SYDVKM. The chain's CDR3 is CASSSPGTVSFYEQYF. CDR3 in DNA: TGTGCCAGCAGTTCACCAGGGACCGTTTCTTTCTACGAGCAGTACTTC.

V is TRBV19 and J is TRBJ2-7; D is uncertain. The V gene lost 5 bases and the J gene lost 2 bases, with 13 bases spanning the gap. The CDR3 is 14 residues long. CDR1 is LNHDA and CDR2 is SQIVND in the germline V gene (reference sequence). The CDR3 here is CASSGLGLTYEQYF. CDR3 DNA sequence: TGTGCCAGTAGTGGTCTCGGGTTGACCTACGAGCAGTACTTC.

The gene calls are TRBV21-1 and TRBJ1-5; TRBD1, the table's D call, lacks a check against the DNA. TRBV21-1 is flagged as a pseudogene. The CDR3 is 21 amino acids. The DNA of the CDR3 is TGTGCCAGCAGCAAAGGACTACGGGACAGGGGGCTGTTTTTGGGCAATCAGCCCCAGCATTTT. This codes for CASSKGLRDRGLFLGNQPQHF.